This T cell receptor (beta chain) was sequenced in a study of blood T cell repertoires in COVID-19. The CDR3 length is 14 residues. The V gene end was trimmed by 3 bases and the J gene end by 2 bases; junction bases not matched to a gene: 3. Germline V lookup: CDR1 SGDLS, CDR2 YYNGEE. The method was immunoSEQ multiplex PCR; TCRdb's version includes in-frame clones alone and lacks a portion of them. This table has around 250,000 clones, about 82% appearing once. The V and J genes are TRBV9 and TRBJ2-3; 7 positions agree with TRBD2. Sequenced input: peripheral blood. The receptor was derived from a man aged 80 or over with acute or convalescent COVID-19. DNA for the CDR3: TGTGCCAGCAGCGGGGGGGACTACACAGATACGCAGTATTTT. Translation: CASSGGDYTDTQYF.